This TCR beta chain was sequenced for a study of T cells in Graves' hyperthyroidism and ophthalmopathy. Orbital computed tomography, thyroid ultrasound, serum thyroxine and TRAb, and clinical symptoms together informed the diagnoses. Study results and limitations: The model anticipated ophthalmopathy a median around six months pre-onset. A model of 13 V-J pairs discriminated ophthalmopathy from stable hyperthyroidism. Within blood appeared most thyroid clonotypes that had expanded above 0.001.

Note on this clonotype: Antigen specificity is unknown.

The CDR3 contains 15 residues. Looked up from germline, CDR1 is KGHSH and CDR2 is LQKENI. Trimming took 6 bases from V and 7 from J, leaving 18 bases between them. Amplification targeted TCR beta CDR3 regions from RNA transcripts. The HTBI primer set was used in a first-round RT-PCR of the TCR CDR3. One entry per CDR3 protein results from TCRdb running MiXCR on the multiplex PCR reads. This sample has about 570,000 distinct CDR3 sequences; 46% occur once, and the top ten carry around 19%. The chain is built from TRBV18 and TRBJ2-2; TRBD1 is a possible D gene (7 bases). The TCR sequence derives from an adult woman with Graves' disease, either hyperthyroidism or ophthalmopathy (not recorded which). The sequencing sample was made of peripheral blood or thyroid tissue (not recorded which). In nucleotides, the CDR3 is TGTGCCAGCTCCGGCAGGGGGGCAGGTGGCGGGGAGCTGTTTTTT. Its translation is CASSGRGAGGGELFF.